This T cell receptor (beta chain) was observed in a study of T-cell reconstitution after alpha-beta-depleted transplantation in children (TCRdb year 2016). Broadly, across the study: T-cell immune reconstitution after TCRalphabeta/CD19-depleted allogeneic hematopoietic cell transplantation in children was quantitatively tracked in the study by means of TCR repertoire profiling. Study-wide conclusions, independent of this receptor: The frequencies of hyperexpanded clones fell over the following months, and after one year, T-cell counts and TCRbeta diversity were mostly attributed to newly produced T cells. The apparently early alphabetaT-cell count recovery about two months after transplant was reportedly dependent on only several hundred rapidly expanded clones derived from non-depleted graft cells. In some patients, high TCRbeta diversity at day 60 was attributed to recipient T cells and intrathymic progenitors that had survived conditioning.

Library method: PCR. Sequencer: Illumina HiSeq 2500. Molecular barcoding was employed in the preparation of TCR libraries, with unique molecular identifiers being used to normalize TCRbeta repertoire quantification. TCRdb passed the public sequencing reads through fastp at Q25 and MiXCR, retaining productive beta sequences. Every entry covers one CDR3 protein and lists the most common genes and DNA from its rows. Recorded for this sample are 200,000 to 250,000 distinct CDR3 sequences; approximately 8.9% of them occurred a single time. Just under 6.5% of the sample is held by the ten biggest clonotypes. The sample's treatment or condition label is to be understood as: allogeneic hematopoietic cell transplantation with graft depleted of TCRalphabeta T cells and CD19 B cells. Transplant recipients were children who received TCRalphabeta/CD19-depleted allogeneic hematopoietic cell grafts. In this sample, this clonotype turned up a few times. What this receptor recognizes is not known. Per-nucleotide qualities are absent, and no much larger clonotype sits a single base away.

This clonotype originated in a male patient younger than 18 who had a stem cell transplant for acute lymphoblastic leukemia, so the T cells may come from the graft donor. Source: PBMCs, mostly from graft donor cells, taken 180 days after TCRalphabeta/CD19-depleted stem cell transplant.

The sequence in DNA is TGTGCCAGCAGCTCAACAGGGAGCTCACCCCTCCACTTT. It is translated as CASSSTGSSPLHF. The receptor chain draws on TRBV7-9 and TRBJ1-6, with a tentative D gene TRBD1 over 6 matching bases. Measured from the cysteine to the phenylalanine, the CDR3 is 13 residues long. Only the CDR3 part of the read is kept: 39 bases, read in frame from the first base. CDR1 and CDR2 (SEHNR, FQNEAQ) derive from the germline V gene (reference sequence). V drops 4 bases and J drops 10 bases, leaving 11 bases in between.